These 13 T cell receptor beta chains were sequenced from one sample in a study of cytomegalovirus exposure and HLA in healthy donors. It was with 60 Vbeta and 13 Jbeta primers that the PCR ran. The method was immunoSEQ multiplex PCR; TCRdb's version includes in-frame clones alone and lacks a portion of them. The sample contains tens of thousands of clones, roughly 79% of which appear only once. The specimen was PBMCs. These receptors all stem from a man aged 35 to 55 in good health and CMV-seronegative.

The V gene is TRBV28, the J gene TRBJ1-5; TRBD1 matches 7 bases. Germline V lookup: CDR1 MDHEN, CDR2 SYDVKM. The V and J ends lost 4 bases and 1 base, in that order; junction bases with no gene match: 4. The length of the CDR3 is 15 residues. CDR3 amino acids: CASSSPDRSNQPQHF. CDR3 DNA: TGTGCCAGCAGTTCCCCGGACAGGAGCAATCAGCCCCAGCATTTT. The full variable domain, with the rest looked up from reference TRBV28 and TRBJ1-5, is DVKVTQSSRYLVKRTGEKVFLECVQDMDHENMFWYRQDPGLGLRLIYFSYDVKMKEKGDIPEGYSVSREKKERFSLILESASTNQTSMYLCASSSPDRSNQPQHFGDGTRLSIL.

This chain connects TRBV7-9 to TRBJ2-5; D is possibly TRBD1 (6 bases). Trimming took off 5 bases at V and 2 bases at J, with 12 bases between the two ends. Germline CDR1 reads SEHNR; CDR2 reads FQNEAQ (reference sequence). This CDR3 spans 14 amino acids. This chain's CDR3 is CASSPDRWQETQYF. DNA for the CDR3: TGTGCCAGCAGCCCAGACAGGTGGCAAGAGACCCAGTACTTC.

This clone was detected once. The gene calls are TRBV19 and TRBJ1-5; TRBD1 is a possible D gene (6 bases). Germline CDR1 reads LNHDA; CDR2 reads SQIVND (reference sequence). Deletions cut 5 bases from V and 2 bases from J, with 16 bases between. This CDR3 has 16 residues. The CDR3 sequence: CASSLQGSIGNQPQHF. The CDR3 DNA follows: TGTGCCAGTAGTCTTCAGGGGTCTATAGGCAATCAGCCCCAGCATTTT.

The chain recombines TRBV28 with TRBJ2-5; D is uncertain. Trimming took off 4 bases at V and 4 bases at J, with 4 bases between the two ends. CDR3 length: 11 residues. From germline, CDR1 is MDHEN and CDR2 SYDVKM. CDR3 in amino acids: CASSSVETQYF. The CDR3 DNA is TGTGCCAGCAGTTCGGTAGAGACCCAGTACTTC. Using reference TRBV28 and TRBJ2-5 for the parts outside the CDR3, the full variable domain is DVKVTQSSRYLVKRTGEKVFLECVQDMDHENMFWYRQDPGLGLRLIYFSYDVKMKEKGDIPEGYSVSREKKERFSLILESASTNQTSMYLCASSSVETQYFGPGTRLLVL.

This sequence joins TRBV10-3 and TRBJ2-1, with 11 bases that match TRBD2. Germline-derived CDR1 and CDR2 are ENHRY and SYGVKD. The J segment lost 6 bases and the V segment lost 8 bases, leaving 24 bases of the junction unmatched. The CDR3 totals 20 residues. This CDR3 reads CAICGDVGLAGPSGINEQFF. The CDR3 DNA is TGTGCCATCTGCGGGGATGTAGGACTAGCGGGCCCCAGTGGAATCAATGAGCAGTTCTTC.

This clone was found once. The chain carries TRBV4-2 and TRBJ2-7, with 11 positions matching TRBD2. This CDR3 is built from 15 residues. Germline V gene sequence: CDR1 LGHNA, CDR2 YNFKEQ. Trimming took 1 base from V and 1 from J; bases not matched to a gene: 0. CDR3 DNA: TGTGCCAGCAGCCAAGGACTAGCGGGGTCCTACGAGCAGTACTTC. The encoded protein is CASSQGLAGSYEQYF.

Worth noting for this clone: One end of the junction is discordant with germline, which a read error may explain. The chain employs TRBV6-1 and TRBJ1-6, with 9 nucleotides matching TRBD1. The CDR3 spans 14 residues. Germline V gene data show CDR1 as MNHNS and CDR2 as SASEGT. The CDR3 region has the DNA TGTGCCAGCAGTGAAGCGCTATCAGCGGGACAGGGCTCCTTT. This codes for CASSEALSAGQGSF.

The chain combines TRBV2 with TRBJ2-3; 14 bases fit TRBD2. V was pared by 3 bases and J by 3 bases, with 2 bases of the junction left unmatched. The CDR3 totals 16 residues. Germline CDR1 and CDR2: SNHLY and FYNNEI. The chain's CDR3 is CASSEGTSGRTDTQYF. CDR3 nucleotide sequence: TGTGCCAGCAGTGAGGGGACTAGCGGGAGAACAGATACGCAGTATTTT.

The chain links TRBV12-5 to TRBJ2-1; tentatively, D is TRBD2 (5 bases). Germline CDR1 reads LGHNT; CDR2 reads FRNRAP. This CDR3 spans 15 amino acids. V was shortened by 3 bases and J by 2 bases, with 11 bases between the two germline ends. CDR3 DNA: TGTGCTAGTGGTTTAGGCGGGCGAGCCTACAATGAGCAGTTCTTC. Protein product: CASGLGGRAYNEQFF.

The CDR3 nucleotides read TGTGCCAGCAGCGTAGTTCCTAGCGGGATCGGCACAATAGAGACCCAGTACTTC. Its protein is CASSVVPSGIGTIETQYF. The chain recombines TRBV9 with TRBJ2-5; TRBD2 matches at 9 bases. The germline V gene has CDR1 SGDLS and CDR2 YYNGEE. Unmatched junction bases numbered 13, after V lost 0 bases and J lost 4 bases. The CDR3 totals 18 residues.

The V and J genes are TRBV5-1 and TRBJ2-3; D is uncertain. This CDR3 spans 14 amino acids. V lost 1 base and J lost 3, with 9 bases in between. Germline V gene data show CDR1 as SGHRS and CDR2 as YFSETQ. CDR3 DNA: TGCGCCAGCAGCTTGTTTGCGGAAACAGATACGCAGTATTTT. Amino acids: CASSLFAETDTQYF.

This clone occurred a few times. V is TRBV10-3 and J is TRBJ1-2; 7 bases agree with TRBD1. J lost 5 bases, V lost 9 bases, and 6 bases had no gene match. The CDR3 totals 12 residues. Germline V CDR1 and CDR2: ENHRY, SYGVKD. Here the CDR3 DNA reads TGTGCCATTTCCGGGACAGAATATGGCTACACCTTC. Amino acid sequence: CAISGTEYGYTF.

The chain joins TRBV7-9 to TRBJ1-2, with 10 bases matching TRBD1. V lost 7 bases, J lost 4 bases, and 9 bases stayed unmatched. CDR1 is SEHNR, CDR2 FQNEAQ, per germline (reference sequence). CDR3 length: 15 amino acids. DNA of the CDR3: TGTGCCAGCAACCCGACAGGGGGCGCGACCTATGGCTACACCTTC. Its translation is CASNPTGGATYGYTF.